This T cell receptor (beta chain) was sequenced during a study of regulatory T cells in long-lasting Graves disease. To make TCR beta libraries, researchers used iRepertoire HTBI primers and Arm-PCR of CDR3 regions. TCRdb redid the calling of the multiplex PCR reads with MiXCR, one entry per CDR3 protein. In the table there are hundreds of thousands of distinct CDR3 sequences, about 22% of which are singletons. V shed 7 bases and J shed 1 base, with 10 bases lying between them. CDR1 is MNHEY and CDR2 is SVGEGT in the germline V gene. CDR3 size: 13 residues. Study observations and caveats: Favored usage of TRBV28, TRBJ1-2 and TRBJ2-5 was recorded in persistent disease.

On this clonotype: Its target is unknown.

Time point indicated: persistent/refractory GD, antithyroid drugs over 5 years with positive TRAb. Scientists built the TCR library using RNA that was extracted from PBMCs. The sequencing used peripheral blood mononuclear cells (PBMCs), collected when the disease was refractory, from a patient treated with antithyroid drugs. The chain carries TRBV6-2 or TRBV6-3 and TRBJ1-1; D gene uncertain. This clonotype was sampled from a female donor with Graves disease. The DNA of the CDR3 is TGTGCCAGCACCAAGACGAGGAACACTGAAGCTTTCTTT. Residues: CASTKTRNTEAFF.